One and the same sample provided the 2 T cell receptor beta chains below, sequenced in a study of T cells in Graves' hyperthyroidism and ophthalmopathy (dated by TCRdb to the late 2010s). Library preparation was by multiplex PCR. TCRdb shows the sequencer as Illumina HiSeq 2000. TCR beta CDR3 regions were amplified from RNA transcripts. The TCR CDR3 was subjected to a first round of RT-PCR using the HTBI primer set and the Qiagen OneStep RT-PCR kit. TCRdb reanalyzed the raw reads on its own, using fastp at Q25 for trimming and MiXCR for clone calling, and kept in-frame beta chains. Every CDR3 protein is listed once, alongside the most common genes and DNA of its rows. In all, the sample holds 550,000 to 600,000 distinct CDR3 sequences, and approximately 15% of those were seen once. The leading ten clones occupy more than 6% of the sample. Sample: blood. Receptors were obtained from a woman between 18 and 30 years old with Graves' ophthalmopathy.

This clonotype came up a few times. This chain uses TRBV7-6 with TRBJ2-5; 11 bases fit TRBD2. V lost 6 bases and J lost 2; bases outside the gene matches: 2. This CDR3 is built from 14 residues. Germline CDR1 reads SGHVS; CDR2 reads FNYEAQ. Here the CDR3 reads CASRGLAAQETQYF. Here the CDR3 DNA reads TGTGCCAGCAGGGGACTAGCGGCTCAAGAGACCCAGTACTTC.

In this sample, this clonotype turned up once. CDR3: CASSPGQGTPQHF. The DNA of the CDR3 is TGTGCCAGCAGCCCGGGACAGGGAACACCCCAGCATTTT. V is TRBV7-2 and J is TRBJ1-5, with TRBD1 matching over 9 bases. Germline V gene data show CDR1 as SGHTA and CDR2 as FQGNSA. V shed 5 bases, J shed 10 bases, and the junction held 6 bases outside the gene matches. CDR3 length equals 13 residues.